Following are 7 T cell receptor beta chains from one sample sequenced in a study of blood T cell repertoires in COVID-19. Profiled with immunoSEQ multiplex PCR; TCRdb holds only in-frame clones, not every one. The repertoire includes some 380,000 clones, 88% of them detected once, and 2% to 2.5% sits in the top ten. Sequenced input: PBMCs or T cells enriched from blood (not recorded which). The source is a woman between 35 and 50 years old with acute COVID-19.

The chain carries TRBV6-5 and TRBJ2-6; D gene uncertain. Trimming removed 4 bases from V and 5 bases from J, with 15 bases in between. The CDR3 is 16 amino acids. Germline CDR1 reads MNHEY; CDR2 reads SVGAGI. CDR3 loop: CASSSPQALWANVLTF. Written as DNA, the CDR3 is TGTGCCAGCAGTTCCCCCCAGGCGCTCTGGGCCAACGTCCTGACTTTC.

The genes are TRBV6-2 or TRBV6-3 and TRBJ1-5; D is perhaps TRBD1 (5 bases). The ends were cut back, 3 bases at V and 0 bases at J, with 12 bases in the middle. Germline CDR1 and CDR2: MNHEY and SVGEGT. CDR3 length: 16 amino acids. The chain's CDR3 is CASSYFRTNSNQPQHF. The CDR3 region has the DNA TGTGCCAGCAGTTATTTCCGGACAAATAGCAATCAGCCCCAGCATTTT.

The V call is TRBV14, the J call TRBJ2-7; D may be TRBD2 (7 bases). The CDR3 runs to 14 residues. From germline, CDR1 is SGHDN and CDR2 FVKESK. The V and J ends lost 3 bases and 2 bases respectively, with 11 bases between them. CDR3 coding DNA: TGTGCCAGCAGCCACGGGGGGCCGCCCTACGAGCAGTACTTC. Translated: CASSHGGPPYEQYF.

This clone was seen only once. J is TRBJ2-7 and V is TRBV18; 14 bases align to TRBD2. CDR1 and CDR2 (germline): KGHSH, LQKENI. The CDR3 consists of 16 residues. J was trimmed by 2 bases and V by 4 bases; bases with no gene match: 4. The CDR3 loop reads CASSRTSGGLTYEQYF. The CDR3 DNA reads TGTGCCAGCTCACGGACTAGCGGGGGGCTAACCTACGAGCAGTACTTC. Supplemented by reference TRBV18 and TRBJ2-7, the full variable domain reads NAGVMQNPRHLVRRRGQEARLRCSPMKGHSHVYWYRQLPEEGLKFMVYLQKENIIDESGMPKERFSAEFPKEGPSILRIQQVVRGDSAAYFCASSRTSGGLTYEQYFGPGTRLTVT.

The V gene is TRBV27, the J gene TRBJ1-6, with a tentative D call TRBD1 (5 bases). Germline CDR1 and CDR2: MNHEY and SMNVEV (reference sequence). V dropped 8 bases and J dropped 0 bases, with 14 bases sitting between them. The CDR3 has 16 amino acids. The CDR3 protein is CASSMKGNSYNSPLHF. The CDR3 DNA sequence: TGTGCCAGCTCAATGAAGGGGAACTCCTATAATTCACCCCTCCACTTT.

The rearrangement uses TRBV12-3 or TRBV12-4 and TRBJ2-3, with D possibly matching TRBD2 (6 bases). The CDR3 consists of 12 residues. V lost 8 bases to trimming and J lost 5 bases, with 11 bases between them. The CDR3 protein is CASALAIDTQYF. In DNA, the CDR3 is TGTGCCAGCGCCCTAGCGATAGATACGCAGTATTTT.

The CDR3 sequence: CAWSARDRGLNTEAFF. The CDR3 DNA reads TGTGCCTGGAGTGCTCGGGACAGGGGACTGAACACTGAAGCTTTCTTT. V and J are TRBV30 and TRBJ1-1, with TRBD1 matching 10 bases. This CDR3 region has 16 residues. Germline V gene sequence: CDR1 GTSNPN, CDR2 SVGIG (reference sequence). With V trimmed by 1 base and J by 0 bases, 5 bases remained unmatched.